A selection of T cell receptor beta chains follows, all from one sample in a study of T cells in Graves' hyperthyroidism and ophthalmopathy. TCRdb re-called the multiplex PCR reads with MiXCR, one entry per CDR3 protein. The table shows 300,000 to 400,000 distinct CDR3 sequences, with roughly 13% occurring only once. The sequenced material came from blood. The receptors derive from a woman younger than 35 with Graves' hyperthyroidism. The CDR3 runs from the conserved cysteine through the conserved F or W. A D gene is named only where the DNA matches it firmly. Only some rows state a clone size, as once, few, many or a class for expanded clones.

d_gene | abundance | j_gene | v_gene | CDR3aa | CDR3nt
. | few | TRBJ1-2 | TRBV20-1 | CSAAGYGYTF | TGCAGTGCTGCGGGCTATGGCTACACCTTC
TRBD2 | many | TRBJ2-6 | TRBV28 | CASSLAGVGANVLTF | TGTGCCAGCAGTTTGGCGGGGGTTGGGGCCAACGTCCTGACTTTC
TRBD1 | many | TRBJ1-2 | TRBV12-3/TRBV12-4 | CASSRTGDGYTF | TGTGCCAGCAGCCGGACAGGGGATGGCTACACCTTC
TRBD1 | many | TRBJ2-1 | TRBV9 | CASSPGQGFYSEQFF | TGTGCCAGCAGCCCGGGACAGGGGTTTTATAGTGAGCAGTTCTTC
. | many | TRBJ2-5 | TRBV7-2 | CASSPEPWGTQYF | TGTGCCAGCAGCCCGGAGCCCTGGGGGACCCAGTACTTC
. | many | TRBJ1-1 | TRBV27 | CASRSGAEAFF | TGTGCCAGCAGATCTGGGGCTGAAGCTTTCTTT
TRBD1 | . | TRBJ2-7 | TRBV18 | CASARGLVDEQYF | TGTGCCAGCGCAAGGGGGCTTGTGGACGAGCAGTACTTC
TRBD2 | few | TRBJ2-5 | TRBV10-3 | CAISESTASGEETQYF | TGTGCCATCAGTGAGTCGACGGCTAGCGGTGAAGAGACCCAGTACTTC
. | many | TRBJ1-3 | TRBV28 | CASSPAGTGNTIYF | TGTGCCAGCAGTCCGGCCGGGACTGGAAACACCATATATTTT
. | many | TRBJ2-5 | TRBV12-5 | CASAPTGSNQETQYF | TGTGCTAGTGCCCCGACAGGATCGAACCAAGAGACCCAGTACTTC
. | many | TRBJ2-2 | TRBV20-1 | CSARGAEQGNTGELFF | TGCAGTGCTAGAGGGGCGGAACAGGGAAACACCGGGGAGCTGTTTTTT
TRBD1 | . | TRBJ2-7 | TRBV27 | CASPDREPYEQYF | TGTGCCTCCCCGGACAGGGAGCCCTACGAGCAATACTTC
. | many | TRBJ1-2 | TRBV2 | CASSSLYGYTF | TGTGCCAGCAGTTCTTTATATGGCTACACCTTC
. | many | TRBJ2-1 | TRBV6-6 | CASSYSGGSYNEQFF | TGTGCCAGCAGTTACTCGGGCGGCTCCTACAATGAGCAGTTCTTC
. | . | TRBJ1-6 | TRBV7-3 | CASSPGADSPLHF | TGTGCCAGCAGTCCAGGGGCGGATTCACCCCTCCACTTT
. | many | TRBJ2-4 | TRBV27 | CASSLNTALAKNIQYF | TGTGCCAGCAGTTTAAATACAGCTCTAGCCAAAAACATTCAGTACTTC
. | many | TRBJ2-7 | TRBV28 | CASSKGPGDHEQYF | TGTGCCAGCAGTAAGGGACCAGGAGATCACGAGCAGTACTTC
. | many | TRBJ1-5 | TRBV7-8 | CASSSHRSQGTRGNQPQHF | TGTGCCAGCAGCTCCCACCGGTCCCAGGGGACCAGAGGCAATCAGCCCCAGCATTTT
TRBD2 | many | TRBJ2-1 | TRBV18 | CASSPPFTSGPNEQFF | TGTGCCAGCTCACCACCGTTCACTAGCGGCCCCAATGAGCAGTTCTTC
. | many | TRBJ2-7 | TRBV2 | CASSVRPEYEQYF | TGTGCCAGCAGTGTCCGCCCGGAGTACGAGCAGTACTTC
. | many | TRBJ2-5 | TRBV30 | CAWSEMGGSETQYF | TGTGCCTGGAGTGAAATGGGGGGAAGCGAGACCCAGTACTTC
. | . | TRBJ1-6 | TRBV6-1 | CSMWDLWCWSPLHF | TGTTCTATGTGGGACCTTTGGTGTTGGTCACCCCTCCACTTT
TRBD1 | few | TRBJ2-7 | TRBV2 | CASSGRDRVGEQYF | TGTGCCAGCAGTGGCCGGGACAGGGTAGGCGAGCAGTACTTC
. | . | TRBJ1-4 | TRBV12-3/TRBV12-4 | CASSHPGRWGDEKLFF | TGTGCCAGCAGTCACCCCGGTCGCTGGGGGGATGAAAAACTGTTTTTT
. | many | TRBJ1-5 | TRBV7-2 | CASSLERFKPQHF | TGTGCCAGCAGCTTAGAACGGTTTAAGCCCCAGCATTTT
. | . | TRBJ2-7 | TRBV27 | CASSLIGNRYYEQYF | TGTGCCAGCAGTTTGATAGGCAACCGATACTACGAGCAGTACTTC
. | . | TRBJ1-2 | TRBV6-2/TRBV6-3 | CASSYQNYGYTF | TGTGCCAGCAGTTACCAAAACTATGGCTACACCTTC
. | . | TRBJ2-5 | TRBV5-1 | CASSPSPGQKETQYF | TGCGCCAGCAGCCCCTCCCCGGGACAAAAAGAGACCCAGTACTTC
. | many | TRBJ1-6 | TRBV28 | CASSQDSPLHF | TGTGCCAGCAGCCAAGATTCACCCCTCCACTTT
. | . | TRBJ1-3 | TRBV4-1 | CASSQDTLPGDTIYF | TGCGCCAGCAGCCAAGATACACTGCCAGGGGACACCATATATTTT
. | many | TRBJ1-6 | TRBV27 | CASSLSGRGGNSPLHF | TGTGCCAGCAGTTTATCAGGCAGGGGAGGCAATTCACCCCTCCACTTT
TRBD2 | . | TRBJ2-1 | TRBV2 | CASDSGGSSYNEQFF | TGTGCCAGCGATAGCGGGGGGAGCTCCTACAATGAGCAGTTCTTC
. | few | TRBJ1-5 | TRBV4-1 | CASSQEDRQLNQPQHF | TGCGCCAGCAGCCAAGAAGATCGGCAGCTCAATCAGCCCCAGCATTTT
. | many | TRBJ2-7 | TRBV15 | CATSRDKGPSRSSSYEQYF | TGTGCCACCAGCAGAGATAAGGGCCCATCACGATCGAGCTCCTACGAGCAGTACTTC
TRBD2 | . | TRBJ2-1 | TRBV2 | CARLSQGLAEYNEQFF | TGTGCCAGACTATCACAGGGACTAGCGGAGTACAATGAGCAGTTCTTC
TRBD1 | few | TRBJ2-7 | TRBV20-1 | CSARGNPPTGSSYEQYF | TGCAGTGCTAGAGGAAACCCCCCGACAGGGTCCTCCTACGAGCAGTACTTC
. | many | TRBJ2-1 | TRBV20-1 | CSARGPSGWNEQFF | TGCAGTGCTAGGGGACCGTCGGGGTGGAATGAGCAGTTCTTC
TRBD2 | many | TRBJ2-1 | TRBV5-1 | CASSSPGLADYNEQFF | TGCGCCAGCAGCTCCCCTGGACTAGCGGATTACAATGAGCAGTTCTTC
. | many | TRBJ1-2 | TRBV2 | CASSEVRGRNYGYTF | TGTGCCAGCAGTGAAGTAAGGGGACGGAACTATGGCTACACCTTC
. | many | TRBJ2-7 | TRBV27 | CASSTGVPYYEQYF | TGTGCCAGCAGTACAGGAGTTCCTTACTACGAGCAGTACTTC
TRBD1 | many | TRBJ1-1 | TRBV6-5 | CASSYSRQGGAAEAFF | TGTGCCAGCAGTTACTCGCGCCAGGGGGGGGCTGCTGAAGCTTTCTTT
TRBD1 | many | TRBJ1-2 | TRBV7-9 | CASSSTGIYGYTF | TGTGCCAGCAGCTCGACAGGGATCTATGGCTACACCTTC
TRBD1 | . | TRBJ1-4 | TRBV7-9 | CAIGPRRTGGGEKLFF | TGTGCCATCGGCCCTAGACGGACAGGGGGAGGTGAAAAACTGTTTTTT
TRBD1 | many | TRBJ1-2 | TRBV12-3/TRBV12-4 | CASSLGEGQLLFGYTF | TGTGCCAGCAGTTTAGGGGAGGGACAGCTATTATTTGGCTACACCTTC
. | many | TRBJ2-5 | TRBV3-1 | CASSQETGLETQYF | TGTGCCAGCAGCCAAGAGACAGGCCTTGAGACCCAGTACTTC
. | . | TRBJ2-1 | TRBV28 | CASSFRRRGSYNEQFF | TGTGCCAGCAGTTTTCGGAGGCGAGGCTCCTACAATGAGCAGTTCTTC
. | few | TRBJ1-1 | TRBV29-1 | CSVEWGSGGVTEAFF | TGCAGCGTTGAATGGGGGTCGGGGGGGGTCACTGAAGCTTTCTTT
. | few | TRBJ2-1 | TRBV6-6 | CASSYSKSGSSYNEQFF | TGTGCCAGCAGTTACTCGAAGAGCGGTAGTTCCTACAATGAGCAGTTCTTC